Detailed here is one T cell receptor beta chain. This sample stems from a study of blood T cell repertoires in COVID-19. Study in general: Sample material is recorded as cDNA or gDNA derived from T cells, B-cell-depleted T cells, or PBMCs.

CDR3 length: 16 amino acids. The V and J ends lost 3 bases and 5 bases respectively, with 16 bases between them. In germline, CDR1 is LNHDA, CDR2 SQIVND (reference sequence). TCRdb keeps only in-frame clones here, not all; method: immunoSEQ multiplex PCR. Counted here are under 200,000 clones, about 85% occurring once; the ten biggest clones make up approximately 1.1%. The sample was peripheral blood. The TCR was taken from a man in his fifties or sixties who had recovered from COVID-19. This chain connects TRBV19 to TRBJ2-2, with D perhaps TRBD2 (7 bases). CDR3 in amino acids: CASSMIRGAGTGELFF. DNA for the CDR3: TGTGCCAGTAGTATGATCCGGGGGGCCGGGACCGGGGAGCTGTTTTTT.